Listed below are T cell receptor beta chains from one sample, sequenced in a study of cytotoxic CD8 clonotypes in ibrutinib-treated CLL. Method: immunoSEQ multiplex PCR; TCRdb's copy keeps in-frame clones and lacks some. In the table there are hundreds of thousands of clones, roughly 74% of which are singletons. Sequences were derived from PBMCs, sampled after 24 months of ibrutinib treatment. These receptors were collected from a human donor with chronic lymphocytic leukemia. Both conserved end residues are part of each CDR3. Fields, in order: D gene, J gene, clone size, V gene, CDR3 DNA, CDR3 protein. A D gene is named only where the DNA matches it firmly. Not all rows give a size; the values are once, few, many and, for expanded clones, a class.

d_gene: TRBD1
j_gene: TRBJ1-5
abundance: -
v_gene: TRBV6-5
CDR3nt: TGTGCCAGCAGTTACGGAGGACAGGGAGTTGGTTTACATTTT
CDR3aa: CASSYGGQGVGLHF

d_gene: -
j_gene: TRBJ1-5
abundance: few
v_gene: TRBV28
CDR3nt: TGTGCCAGCACCGACCGGGGGATACATAGCAATCAGCCCCAGCATTTT
CDR3aa: CASTDRGIHSNQPQHF

d_gene: -
j_gene: TRBJ2-7
abundance: -
v_gene: TRBV6-1
CDR3nt: TGTGCCAGCACCAAACAAGGCTACGAGCAGTACTTC
CDR3aa: CASTKQGYEQYF

d_gene: -
j_gene: TRBJ1-5
abundance: -
v_gene: TRBV28
CDR3nt: TGTGCCAGCAGGTCTCAGGGACGGTTTAGTCAGCCCCAGCATTTT
CDR3aa: CASRSQGRFSQPQHF

d_gene: TRBD1
j_gene: TRBJ2-1
abundance: -
v_gene: TRBV15
CDR3nt: TGTGCCACCAGCGGAGGACAGGGGGTGTACAATGAGCAGTTCTTC
CDR3aa: CATSGGQGVYNEQFF

d_gene: -
j_gene: TRBJ2-7
abundance: -
v_gene: TRBV11-2
CDR3nt: TGTGCCAGCAGCTTAGATAGGGGGGGCAAGCAGTACTTC
CDR3aa: CASSLDRGGKQYF

d_gene: -
j_gene: TRBJ2-3
abundance: few
v_gene: TRBV25-1
CDR3nt: TGTGCCAGCAGTCGCGGGGGCTCTAGGGATACGCAGTATTTT
CDR3aa: CASSRGGSRDTQYF

d_gene: -
j_gene: TRBJ2-7
abundance: -
v_gene: TRBV7-2
CDR3nt: TGTGCCAGCAGCTTACCAGCCACCTACGAGCAGTACTTC
CDR3aa: CASSLPATYEQYF

d_gene: TRBD2
j_gene: TRBJ2-3
abundance: -
v_gene: TRBV19
CDR3nt: TGTGCCAGTACGACTAGCGGGAGCACAGATACGCAGTATTTT
CDR3aa: CASTTSGSTDTQYF

d_gene: -
j_gene: TRBJ1-2
abundance: -
v_gene: TRBV19
CDR3nt: TGTGCCAGTAGTATGAGTCTTCGACAGTACTATGGCTACACCTTC
CDR3aa: CASSMSLRQYYGYTF

d_gene: -
j_gene: TRBJ2-4
abundance: few
v_gene: TRBV21-1
CDR3nt: TGTGCCAGCAACCGCGACCCCAAAAACATTCAGTACTTC
CDR3aa: CASNRDPKNIQYF

d_gene: TRBD2
j_gene: TRBJ2-1
abundance: -
v_gene: TRBV7-9
CDR3nt: TGTGCCAGCAGCTTAGGGGCGGGAGTCTCCTACAATGAGCAGTTCTTC
CDR3aa: CASSLGAGVSYNEQFF

d_gene: TRBD2
j_gene: TRBJ2-1
abundance: once
v_gene: TRBV7-2
CDR3nt: TGTGCCAGCAGCCCTTATAGCGGGAGTGGGTTCGGTGAGCAGTTCTTC
CDR3aa: CASSPYSGSGFGEQFF

d_gene: -
j_gene: TRBJ1-1
abundance: -
v_gene: TRBV6-5
CDR3nt: TGTGCCACCCACCTGCAGGGAGAGAACACTGAAGCTTTCTTT
CDR3aa: CATHLQGENTEAFF

d_gene: -
j_gene: TRBJ2-3
abundance: -
v_gene: TRBV7-2
CDR3nt: TGTGCCAGCAGCTTACGACTAGTTACTAGCACAGATACGCAGTATTTT
CDR3aa: CASSLRLVTSTDTQYF

d_gene: -
j_gene: TRBJ1-5
abundance: -
v_gene: TRBV30
CDR3nt: TGTGCCTGGACCCTGGGGCCAGGGAGGAATCAGCCCCAGCATTTT
CDR3aa: CAWTLGPGRNQPQHF

d_gene: -
j_gene: TRBJ2-6
abundance: -
v_gene: TRBV29-1
CDR3nt: TGCAGCGTTGATTCAGGGCGCGGGGCCAACGTCCTGACTTTC
CDR3aa: CSVDSGRGANVLTF

d_gene: TRBD2
j_gene: TRBJ2-1
abundance: -
v_gene: TRBV19
CDR3nt: TGTGCCAGTAGTACGCGGGACTACGACAATGAGCAGTTCTTC
CDR3aa: CASSTRDYDNEQFF

d_gene: -
j_gene: TRBJ2-2
abundance: -
v_gene: TRBV29-1
CDR3nt: TGCAGCGTGGACAAGAACACCGGGGAGCTGTTTTTT
CDR3aa: CSVDKNTGELFF

d_gene: -
j_gene: TRBJ1-4
abundance: -
v_gene: TRBV9
CDR3nt: TGTGCCAGCAGCATAAACCCCCATGGACCGGATGAAAAACTGTTTTTT
CDR3aa: CASSINPHGPDEKLFF

d_gene: -
j_gene: TRBJ1-2
abundance: few
v_gene: TRBV20-1
CDR3nt: TGCAGTGCTAGAGAAGGGCATGGCTACACCTTC
CDR3aa: CSAREGHGYTF

d_gene: TRBD1
j_gene: TRBJ2-7
abundance: -
v_gene: TRBV4-2
CDR3nt: TGTGCCAGCAGCCAAGTAGGGGGACAGGGCTACGAGCAGTACTTC
CDR3aa: CASSQVGGQGYEQYF

d_gene: -
j_gene: TRBJ1-1
abundance: -
v_gene: TRBV20-1
CDR3nt: TGCAGTGCTAGTTTACTCACTGAAGCTTTCTTT
CDR3aa: CSASLLTEAFF

d_gene: TRBD1
j_gene: TRBJ2-5
abundance: -
v_gene: TRBV7-6
CDR3nt: TGTGCCAGCAGCTTTGGACAGGGGGTCGGGGAGACCCAGTACTTC
CDR3aa: CASSFGQGVGETQYF

d_gene: TRBD2
j_gene: TRBJ2-5
abundance: -
v_gene: TRBV29-1
CDR3nt: TGCAGCGTTGAGGATAGCGGGAGGGTTCGAGAGACCCAGTACTTC
CDR3aa: CSVEDSGRVRETQYF

d_gene: -
j_gene: TRBJ2-3
abundance: once
v_gene: TRBV29-1
CDR3nt: TGCAGCGCGACAGGACCTTCTAGCACAGATACGCAGTATTTT
CDR3aa: CSATGPSSTDTQYF

d_gene: -
j_gene: TRBJ2-7
abundance: few
v_gene: TRBV11-3
CDR3nt: TGTGCCAGCAGCTTAGTCGGGGTCGAGGGCAAGCAGTACTTC
CDR3aa: CASSLVGVEGKQYF

d_gene: -
j_gene: TRBJ2-5
abundance: -
v_gene: TRBV7-2
CDR3nt: TGTGCCAGCAGCTCGGAATTATTGGAGACCCAGTACTTC
CDR3aa: CASSSELLETQYF

d_gene: TRBD1
j_gene: TRBJ2-2
abundance: few
v_gene: TRBV5-1
CDR3nt: TGCGCCAGCCGGGACAGGTCAGAGAACACCGGGGAGCTGTTTTTT
CDR3aa: CASRDRSENTGELFF